This T cell receptor beta chain appears in the sequencing data of a study of human versus mouse CDR3 diversity and MHC coevolution. Profiled with immunoSEQ multiplex PCR; TCRdb holds only in-frame clones, not every one. Altogether about 60,000 clones are present, around 94% being singletons, with the ten largest covering 15% to 20%. There are 15 residues in the CDR3. Germline V gives CDR1 SGHNT, CDR2 YENEEA. The TCR comes from a person aged 55 to 70 in good health. V usage is TRBV11-3 and J usage is TRBJ2-5, with D possibly TRBD1 on 6 matching bases. TRBJ2-7 matches the DNA end more closely, so the J call is doubtful. Sequencing used naive CD4+ T cells from blood. Specified subset: CD45RO-negative CD62L-positive naive CD4 T cells. CDR3 residues: CASSRKGEPGHEQYF. The CDR3, as DNA: TGTGCCAGCAGCCGAAAGGGGGAACCAGGCCACGAGCAGTACTTC.